This T cell receptor beta chain appears in the sequencing data of a study of PD-L1 blockade in urothelial cancer. Assay: immunoSEQ multiplex PCR; the TCRdb copy retains only in-frame clones and omits some. The sample shows tens of thousands of clones, roughly 89% of them seen only once. This clone was seen more than once but under ten times. Stated time point: pretreatment peripheral blood. The source was PBMCs, collected around atezolizumab (anti-PD-L1) treatment. The source is a woman in her 70s with urothelial cancer.

The CDR3, as DNA: TGTGCCAGCTCACCTACAGGGGAAGGCTACACCTTC. Translation: CASSPTGEGYTF. V is TRBV18 and J is TRBJ1-2; 7 bases agree with TRBD1. The CDR3 is 12 amino acids. Germline V gives CDR1 KGHSH, CDR2 LQKENI. The V and J ends lost 3 bases and 8 bases, in that order; junction bases with no gene match: 3. Looking up the rest from reference TRBV18 and TRBJ1-2 gives the full variable domain: NAGVMQNPRHLVRRRGQEARLRCSPMKGHSHVYWYRQLPEEGLKFMVYLQKENIIDESGMPKERFSAEFPKEGPSILRIQQVVRGDSAAYFCASSPTGEGYTFGSGTRLTVV.